Listed below are T cell receptor beta chains from one sample, sequenced in a study of CD8 T cells in ankylosing spondylitis. TCRdb reprocessed the 5' RACE reads via MiXCR and lists one record per CDR3 protein. The sample consists of fewer than 550,000 distinct CDR3 sequences, approximately 5% of them appearing once. The sequenced sample was blood, either unsorted or a sorted T cell fraction (not recorded which). The receptors stem from a male donor with ankylosing spondylitis. Both conserved end residues are part of each CDR3. The order of the fields is J gene, clone size, V gene, D gene, CDR3 DNA, CDR3 protein. D genes are given only for firm matches. Not every row has a clone size; where given, it reads once, few, many or a size class.

>TRBJ2-3|many|TRBV6-1|.
TGTGCCAGCAGTACGACGGGCACAGATACGCAGTATTTT
CASSTTGTDTQYF
>TRBJ1-1|few|TRBV11-2|.
TGTGCCAGCAGTCCAGGCGGGTGGGCGCGGTACACTGAAGCTTTCTTT
CASSPGGWARYTEAFF
>TRBJ2-6|few|TRBV5-1|.
TGCGCCAGCAGCTATCCGGTTGGTTCTGGGGCCAACGTCCTGACTTTC
CASSYPVGSGANVLTF
>TRBJ1-2|many|TRBV20-1|.
TGCAGTGCAAAACCTATCCAGGGGAGAGCGGACTATGGCTACACCTTC
CSAKPIQGRADYGYTF
>TRBJ1-2|many|TRBV12-3/TRBV12-4|.
TGTGCCAGCAGTTTCGCGGTATATGGCTACACCTTC
CASSFAVYGYTF
>TRBJ2-2|many|TRBV7-9|.
TGTGCCAGCAGCTTGGTCCGGGAGCTGTTTTTT
CASSLVRELFF
>TRBJ1-5|many|TRBV20-1|.
TGCAGTGCTAGTCGGTCGAAAGGTGATAGCAATCAGCCCCAGCATTTT
CSASRSKGDSNQPQHF
>TRBJ2-7|many|TRBV5-1|.
TGCGCCAGCAGCTTGGTGAGGGCTTCGAGCTCCTACGAGCAGTACTTC
CASSLVRASSSYEQYF
>TRBJ2-1|.|TRBV10-2|TRBD2
TGCGCCATTACCGCTAGCGGGGCCTACAATGAGCAGTTCTTC
CAITASGAYNEQFF
>TRBJ1-1|many|TRBV12-3/TRBV12-4|TRBD1
TGTGCCAGCAGCCCGACAGGGTTAGGCACTGAAGCTTTCTTT
CASSPTGLGTEAFF
>TRBJ2-5|many|TRBV5-1|.
TGCGCCAGCATGAGCGGGGAGACCCAGTACTTC
CASMSGETQYF
>TRBJ1-2|few|TRBV7-2|TRBD1
TGTGCCAGCAGCTTAGATTCCACAGGGGCTGGCTACACCTTC
CASSLDSTGAGYTF
>TRBJ2-7|few|TRBV3-1|.
TGTGCCAGCAGCCAATATCGCGTTCCATCCACCGAGCAGTACTTC
CASSQYRVPSTEQYF
>TRBJ2-1|once|TRBV7-2|.
TGTGCCAGCAGCCCCTTTCATGAGCAGTTCTTC
CASSPFHEQFF
>TRBJ2-2|many|TRBV20-1|TRBD2
TGCAGTGCCCCTAGGGAGGGCACCGGGGAGCTGTTTTTT
CSAPREGTGELFF
>TRBJ2-3|few|TRBV7-6|.
TGTGCCAGCAGCCCTCTGAGGGGACGGACCACAGATACGCAGTATTTT
CASSPLRGRTTDTQYF
>TRBJ2-5|many|TRBV5-6|.
TGTGCCAGCAGCCCCGGTGAGGGAGCCTTGGGAGAGACCCAGTACTTC
CASSPGEGALGETQYF
>TRBJ1-3|many|TRBV7-9|TRBD1
TGTGCCAGCAGCCTTATGGGACAGGGGGAAGACACCATATATTTT
CASSLMGQGEDTIYF
>TRBJ2-3|.|TRBV11-2|.
TGTGCCAGCACCCGAGGGGCGGCAGCAGGCACAGATACGCAGTATTTT
CASTRGAAAGTDTQYF
>TRBJ2-7|many|TRBV4-3|TRBD1
TGCGCCAGCAGCCCCCGGCAGGGGGCGGGAGAGCAGTACTTC
CASSPRQGAGEQYF
>TRBJ2-2|.|TRBV6-1|TRBD1
TGTGCCAGCAGAGGGACAGGGGTCTTCCCCGGGGAGCTGTTTTTT
CASRGTGVFPGELFF
>TRBJ2-3|many|TRBV11-1|TRBD2
TGTGCCAGCAGCTTTTCCTTTGGGGCGGGAGAAGGAGGAGATACGCAGTATTTT
CASSFSFGAGEGGDTQYF
>TRBJ1-1|many|TRBV27|.
TGTGCCAGCAGTCCATTACAGGAATGGGGATCGGTGAACACTGAAGCTTTCTTT
CASSPLQEWGSVNTEAFF
>TRBJ2-1|.|TRBV4-3|TRBD2
TGCGCCAGCAGCATAACTAGCGGGGGTTACAATGAGCAGTTCTTC
CASSITSGGYNEQFF
>TRBJ2-4|many|TRBV14|.
TGTGCCAGCAGCCAAGGACCCCACGGGGCCAAAAACATTCAGTACTTC
CASSQGPHGAKNIQYF
>TRBJ2-3|many|TRBV20-1|.
TGCAGTGCTAAGGCTTGGGAGGCTAGCACAGATACGCAGTATTTT
CSAKAWEASTDTQYF
>TRBJ2-7|many|TRBV6-1|TRBD2
TGTGCCAGCAGTCATCGCGGGGGGGGGACCTACGAGCAGTACTTC
CASSHRGGGTYEQYF
>TRBJ2-7|many|TRBV10-3|.
TGTGCCATCAGTGAGTCGACTGGGGCCTACTACGAGCAGTACTTC
CAISESTGAYYEQYF
>TRBJ2-4|many|TRBV7-2|.
TGTGCCAGCAGCTTCGAGTTGGAGGCGGGAACCAAAAACATTCAGTACTTC
CASSFELEAGTKNIQYF
>TRBJ2-5|few|TRBV15|.
TGTGCCACCAGCAGAACCAGGGTCCAAGAGACCCAGTACTTC
CATSRTRVQETQYF
>TRBJ2-7|many|TRBV5-1|.
TGCGCCAGCAGCTTGGCCGGCCTGGGCGAGCAGTACTTC
CASSLAGLGEQYF
>TRBJ2-2|few|TRBV4-3|TRBD2
TGCGCCAGCAGCCAGATTGCGGGGGACACCGGGGAGCTGTTTTTT
CASSQIAGDTGELFF
>TRBJ2-2|many|TRBV6-2/TRBV6-3|.
TGTGCCAGCAGCCAAGATGGGTGGTCCACCGGGGAGCTGTTTTTT
CASSQDGWSTGELFF
>TRBJ2-7|many|TRBV29-1|.
TGCAGCGTTTACTGGGGCGCCAGGTACGAGCAGTACTTC
CSVYWGARYEQYF
>TRBJ1-2|many|TRBV13|TRBD1
TGTGCCAGCAGCTCGCAGGACAGGGTCACCTATGGCTACACCTTC
CASSSQDRVTYGYTF
>TRBJ1-3|few|TRBV7-2|.
TGTGCCAGCCCGGTGGCCCTCGAGGACACCATATATTTT
CASPVALEDTIYF